What follows are 23 T cell receptor beta chains derived from one specimen sequenced in a study of blood T cell repertoires in COVID-19. Sequencing was performed with immunoSEQ multiplex PCR; in TCRdb, only in-frame clones are kept and a portion is missing. This table holds roughly 200,000 clones, 80% found once. The sample taken for sequencing was peripheral blood. Receptors originate from a man between 60 and 75 years old with acute or convalescent COVID-19.

V gene TRBV11-1 combines with J gene TRBJ1-1, with 7 positions matching TRBD1. The CDR3 covers 13 residues. V was pared by 4 bases and J by 3 bases, with 2 bases of the junction left unmatched. Per the germline V gene, CDR1 is SGHAT and CDR2 is FQDESV (reference sequence). The CDR3 is CASSSTGDTEAFF. CDR3 coding DNA: TGTGCCAGCAGCTCAACAGGGGACACTGAAGCTTTCTTT.

The J gene is TRBJ1-1, the V gene TRBV3-1 (or the pseudogene TRBV3-2); D is uncertain. The V gene lost 1 base and the J gene lost 5 bases, with 11 bases spanning the gap. The germline V gene has CDR1 LGHDT and CDR2 YNNKEL (reference sequence). The CDR3 loop spans 14 amino acids. CDR3 sequence: CASSQVGRGTEAFF. CDR3 DNA: TGTGCCAGCAGCCAAGTTGGGAGAGGGACTGAAGCTTTCTTT.

The V call is TRBV30, the J call TRBJ1-2; 10 positions match TRBD1. The V gene end was trimmed by 0 bases and the J gene end by 3 bases; junction bases not matched to a gene: 4. The CDR3 covers 15 residues. The germline V gene has CDR1 GTSNPN and CDR2 SVGIG (reference sequence). This CDR3 reads CAWSVDRGLYYGYTF. For the CDR3, the DNA is TGTGCCTGGAGTGTCGACAGGGGGCTTTACTATGGCTACACCTTC. Complete variable domain (other parts from reference TRBV30 and TRBJ1-2): SQTIHQWPATLVQPVGSPLSLECTVEGTSNPNLYWYRQAAGRGLQLLFYSVGIGQISSEVPQNLSASRPQDRQFILSSKKLLLSDSGFYLCAWSVDRGLYYGYTFGSGTRLTVV.

V gene TRBV4-2 combines with J gene TRBJ2-3; 10 bases are shared with TRBD2. Germline CDR1 reads LGHNA; CDR2 reads YNFKEQ. J lost 3 bases, V lost 4 bases, and 7 bases had no gene match. The CDR3 runs to 16 residues. The CDR3 DNA reads TGTGCCAGCAGCCTGGGGACTAGCGCGTTTACAGATACGCAGTATTTT. Protein: CASSLGTSAFTDTQYF.

J is TRBJ2-7 and V is TRBV4-1, with TRBD2 matching over 8 bases. The CDR3 totals 18 residues. After removal of 1 base from V and 0 bases from J, the junction contained 11 bases not matched to a gene. From germline, CDR1 is MGHRA and CDR2 YSYEKL. DNA of the CDR3: TGCGCCAGCAGCCAAGTCTTTCTGACTAGCGAGAGCTCCTACGAGCAGTACTTC. Amino acids: CASSQVFLTSESSYEQYF.

The CDR3 nucleotides are TGCGCCAGCAGCTTGGCCCAGACTAGCGGGAGTGATGAGCAGTTCTTC. Encoded protein: CASSLAQTSGSDEQFF. The rearrangement uses TRBV5-1 and TRBJ2-1; 12 bases agree with TRBD2. The V and J ends lost 0 bases and 8 bases, in that order; junction bases with no gene match: 6. Germline assignment: CDR1 SGHRS and CDR2 YFSETQ. This CDR3 contains 16 residues.

The sample holds one count of this clone. This chain uses TRBV19 with TRBJ2-3; TRBD2 agrees at 13 bases. The J segment lost 0 bases and the V segment lost 4 bases, leaving 13 bases of the junction unmatched. The germline V gene encodes CDR1 LNHDA and CDR2 SQIVND (reference sequence). The CDR3 loop spans 20 amino acids. The CDR3 nucleotides are TGTGCCAGTAGTACCCCGGGACTAGCGGGATACTATTCTAGCACAGATACGCAGTATTTT. It codes for CASSTPGLAGYYSSTDTQYF.

The chain is built from TRBV19 and TRBJ1-1, with D perhaps matching TRBD1 (6 bases). The germline V gene encodes CDR1 LNHDA and CDR2 SQIVND (reference sequence). Trimming removed 4 bases at V and 4 bases at J, with 13 bases between. The CDR3 spans 14 residues. The CDR3 DNA sequence: TGTGCCAGTAGTAAGGACAGTCAGGGCACTGAAGCTTTCTTT. Translation gives CASSKDSQGTEAFF.

This clone was seen a handful of times. The V gene is TRBV2, the J gene TRBJ1-1, with 7 positions matching TRBD1. Germline V gene sequence: CDR1 SNHLY, CDR2 FYNNEI. The CDR3 length is 18 residues. Germline trimming cut 2 bases from V and 0 bases from J; bases unmatched to any gene: 12. CDR3 amino acids: CASSEIGSVDRVNTEAFF. CDR3 nucleotide sequence: TGTGCCAGCAGTGAAATTGGGAGTGTAGACAGGGTGAACACTGAAGCTTTCTTT.

CDR3: CASSLTLNTEAFF. DNA for the CDR3: TGTGCCAGCAGCTTAACGCTAAACACTGAAGCTTTCTTT. The chain recombines TRBV7-9 with TRBJ1-1, with D unresolved. The length of the CDR3 is 13 residues. Germline V gene data show CDR1 as SEHNR and CDR2 as FQNEAQ (reference sequence). V dropped 2 bases and J dropped 2 bases, with 6 bases sitting between them.

The rearrangement uses TRBV9 and TRBJ1-3, with TRBD1 matching 12 bases. CDR1 is SGDLS, CDR2 YYNGEE, per germline. The V and J ends lost 0 bases and 2 bases, in that order; junction bases with no gene match: 6. The CDR3 consists of 18 residues. CDR3 in amino acids: CASSVASGQGAAGNTIYF. The DNA for the CDR3 is TGTGCCAGCAGCGTAGCTTCGGGACAGGGGGCCGCTGGAAACACCATATATTTT. Supplemented by reference TRBV9 and TRBJ1-3, the full variable domain reads DSGVTQTPKHLITATGQRVTLRCSPRSGDLSVYWYQQSLDQGLQFLIQYYNGEERAKGNILERFSAQQFPDLHSELNLSSLELGDSALYFCASSVASGQGAAGNTIYFGEGSWLTVV.

This chain connects TRBV9 to TRBJ2-1, with TRBD2 matching over 12 bases. Germline trimming cut 3 bases from V and 0 bases from J; bases unmatched to any gene: 10. The CDR3 has 19 residues. The germline V gene encodes CDR1 SGDLS and CDR2 YYNGEE. CDR3 loop: CASSDPSRLAGASYNEQFF. In nucleotides, the CDR3 is TGTGCCAGCAGCGACCCCTCCAGACTAGCGGGGGCCTCCTACAATGAGCAGTTCTTC.

This clone was observed a handful of times. V gene TRBV7-2 combines with J gene TRBJ2-1; 10 nucleotides line up with TRBD2. Per germline, CDR1 SGHTA and CDR2 FQGNSA. V lost 2 bases and J lost 3; bases outside the gene matches: 1. This CDR3 spans 15 amino acids. The CDR3, as DNA: TGTGCCAGCAGCTTAATAGCGGGAGGCTACAATGAGCAGTTCTTC. This gives the protein CASSLIAGGYNEQFF.

V gene TRBV6-5 combines with J gene TRBJ2-7, with 8 bases matching TRBD2. The CDR3 loop spans 13 amino acids. V was pared by 8 bases and J by 9 bases, with 12 bases of the junction left unmatched. CDR1 MNHEY and CDR2 SVGAGI come from the germline V gene. CDR3 residues: CASSSGSRLRQYF. In DNA, the CDR3 is TGTGCCAGCTCAAGCGGGAGCCGACTACGGCAGTACTTC.

The chain has TRBV9 and TRBJ2-1, with 8 bases aligning to TRBD2. Unmatched junction bases numbered 10, after V lost 6 bases and J lost 8 bases. The CDR3 consists of 14 residues. Looked up from germline, CDR1 is SGDLS and CDR2 is YYNGEE. This CDR3 reads CASTLGGGDHEQFF. Here the CDR3 DNA reads TGTGCCAGCACCCTCGGGGGGGGAGACCATGAGCAGTTCTTC. Using reference TRBV9 and TRBJ2-1 for the parts outside the CDR3, the full variable domain is DSGVTQTPKHLITATGQRVTLRCSPRSGDLSVYWYQQSLDQGLQFLIQYYNGEERAKGNILERFSAQQFPDLHSELNLSSLELGDSALYFCASTLGGGDHEQFFGPGTRLTVL.

CDR3 protein: CASNRKTDSYEQYF. CDR3 coding DNA: TGTGCCAGCAACCGTAAGACAGACTCCTACGAGCAGTACTTC. The chain employs TRBV6-1 and TRBJ2-7, with D perhaps TRBD1 (5 bases). CDR1 and CDR2 from the germline V gene are MNHNS and SASEGT. The CDR3 is 14 residues long. V dropped 7 bases and J dropped 0 bases, with 13 bases sitting between them.

The CDR3, as DNA: TGTGCCAGCAGCTTAGCCAGCGGGAGGGCCAATGAGCAGTTCTTC. As protein: CASSLASGRANEQFF. V usage is TRBV7-6 and J usage is TRBJ2-1, with 10 bases fitting TRBD2. The germline CDR1 and CDR2 sequences are SGHVS and FNYEAQ. The junction had 2 bases not matched to a gene; V was cut back by 0 bases and J by 6 bases. The CDR3 loop spans 15 amino acids.

This clone has a handful of counts. CDR3 in DNA: TGTGCCAGCAGCTTGCGGGGAATAGACACTGAAGCTTTCTTT. Translation: CASSLRGIDTEAFF. V usage is TRBV5-6 and J usage is TRBJ1-1; no reliable D call. Germline loops: CDR1 SGHDT, CDR2 YYEEEE. This CDR3 has 14 residues. The ends were cut back, 1 base at V and 3 bases at J, with 10 bases in the middle.

V and J are TRBV6-2 or TRBV6-3 and TRBJ2-7; D is possibly TRBD2 (5 bases). Looked up from germline, CDR1 is MNHEY and CDR2 is SVGEGT. The CDR3 has 14 amino acids. Trimming removed 0 bases at V and 7 bases at J, with 13 bases between. The CDR3 DNA reads as TGTGCCAGCAGTTACTCCAGTTGGGGAGAAGAGCAGTACTTC. The encoded protein is CASSYSSWGEEQYF.

V and J are TRBV11-2 and TRBJ1-5; 9 bases map to TRBD1. The CDR3 is made up of 16 amino acids. Germline CDR1 reads SGHAT; CDR2 reads FQNNGV. V was pared by 6 bases and J by 0 bases, with 6 bases of the junction left unmatched. The CDR3 protein is CASRDRGLNSNQPQHF. In DNA, the CDR3 is TGTGCCAGCAGGGACAGGGGACTCAATAGCAATCAGCCCCAGCATTTT.

The V and J genes are TRBV5-1 and TRBJ2-5; D perhaps matches TRBD1 (6 bases). V lost 1 base and J lost 5, with 21 bases in between. The germline gives CDR1 SGHRS, CDR2 YFSETQ. The CDR3 totals 17 residues. The CDR3 is CASSLSRLGTGWETQYF. The CDR3 region has the DNA TGCGCCAGCAGCTTGTCGCGTTTGGGTACAGGGTGGGAGACCCAGTACTTC.

The chain combines TRBV24-1 with TRBJ2-1, with TRBD2 matching 11 bases. This CDR3 spans 16 amino acids. The V segment lost 0 bases and the J segment 8 bases; nucleotides outside the gene matches: 5. Per germline, CDR1 KGHDR and CDR2 SFDVKD. The CDR3 sequence: CATSDLGLAGSDEQFF. In nucleotides, the CDR3 is TGTGCCACCAGTGATTTGGGACTAGCGGGTTCCGATGAGCAGTTCTTC.

The CDR3 sequence is CASSWDRGREQYF. The CDR3 coding sequence is TGCGCCAGCAGCTGGGACAGGGGGCGCGAGCAGTACTTC. The chain is built from TRBV4-3 and TRBJ2-7; 12 bases align to TRBD1. With 5 bases clipped from V and 6 bases from J, the junction kept 2 bases outside the gene matches. Looked up from germline, CDR1 is LGHNA and CDR2 is YSLEER. CDR3 length: 13 residues.